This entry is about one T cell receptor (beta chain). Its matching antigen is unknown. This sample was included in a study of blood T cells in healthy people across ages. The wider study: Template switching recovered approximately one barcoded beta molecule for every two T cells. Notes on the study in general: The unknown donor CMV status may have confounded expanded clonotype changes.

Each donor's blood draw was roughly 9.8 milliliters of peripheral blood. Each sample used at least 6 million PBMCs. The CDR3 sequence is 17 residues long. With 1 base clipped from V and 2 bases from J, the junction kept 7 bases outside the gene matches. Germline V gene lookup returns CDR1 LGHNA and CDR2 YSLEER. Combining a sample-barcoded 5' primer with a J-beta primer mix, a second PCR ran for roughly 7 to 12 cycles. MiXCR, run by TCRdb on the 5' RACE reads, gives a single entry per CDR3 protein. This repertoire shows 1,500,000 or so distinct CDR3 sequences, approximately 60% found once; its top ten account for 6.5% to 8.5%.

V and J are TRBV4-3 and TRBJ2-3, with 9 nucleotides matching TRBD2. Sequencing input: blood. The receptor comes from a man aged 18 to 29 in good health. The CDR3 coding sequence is TGCGCCAGCAGCCAAGCGGGGCGGGGGGGTATCACAGATACGCAGTATTTT. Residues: CASSQAGRGGITDTQYF.